This T cell receptor beta chain was sequenced for a study of T cells in Graves' hyperthyroidism and ophthalmopathy. The V gene's germline CDR1 is ENHRY and CDR2 SYGVKD. V gave up 11 bases and J gave up 0 bases, with 13 bases separating them. This CDR3 has 14 residues. Amplification of TCR beta CDR3 regions used RNA as the template. A set of HTBI primers served as the primers for a first-round RT-PCR of the TCR CDR3. TCRdb re-derived calls from the multiplex PCR reads in MiXCR, one entry per CDR3 protein. In the table there are hundreds of thousands of distinct CDR3 sequences, approximately 20% of which are singletons.

The sequence came from a man in his forties or fifties with Graves' ophthalmopathy. The specimen was blood. The chain couples TRBV10-3 to TRBJ2-2, with D possibly TRBD2 on 5 matching bases. DNA of the CDR3: TGTGCCTCAGAGTTTAGCGCGAACACCGGGGAGCTGTTTTTT. This codes for CASEFSANTGELFF.